Each of the 14 T cell receptor beta chains below was sequenced from the same sample in a study of blood T cells in healthy people across ages. Combining a sample-barcoded 5' primer with a J-beta primer mix, a second PCR ran for roughly 6 to 11 cycles. TCRdb reanalysed the 5' RACE reads using MiXCR and keeps one entry per CDR3 protein. There are about 2 million distinct CDR3 sequences in the sample; roughly 49% occur only once, and over 2% lies in the top ten. Sequenced sample: blood. The receptors were sampled from a woman in her thirties or forties in good health.

V is TRBV10-3 and J is TRBJ1-2; 9 positions match TRBD1. V lost 1 base and J lost 6; bases outside the gene matches: 6. The CDR3 extends over 15 amino acids. In germline, CDR1 is ENHRY, CDR2 SYGVKD. Here the CDR3 DNA reads TGTGCCATCAGTGAGTTTACGACAGGGGGAGATGGCTACACCTTC. Amino acids: CAISEFTTGGDGYTF.

V usage is TRBV6-1 and J usage is TRBJ2-2, with D perhaps matching TRBD2 (6 bases). The CDR3 loop spans 16 amino acids. With 7 bases removed from V and 3 bases from J, the gap between germline ends came to 18 bases. Germline assignment: CDR1 MNHNS and CDR2 SASEGT. CDR3 amino acids: CASTPRAGRDTGELFF. The DNA of the CDR3 is TGTGCCAGCACTCCGAGGGCGGGAAGGGACACCGGGGAGCTGTTTTTT.

The chain uses TRBV7-9 and TRBJ2-6, with D perhaps being TRBD1 or TRBD2 (5 bases each). In germline, CDR1 is SEHNR, CDR2 FQNEAQ (reference sequence). V was pared by 5 bases and J by 0 bases, with 17 bases between. The CDR3 loop spans 18 amino acids. In DNA form, the CDR3 reads TGTGCCAGCAGCACACCGGGACCTGCCGACTCTGGGGCCAACGTCCTGACTTTC. Translation gives CASSTPGPADSGANVLTF.

The chain links TRBV12-3 or TRBV12-4 to TRBJ2-7; D possibly corresponds to TRBD1 (6 bases). The CDR3 is 14 residues long. V lost 6 bases, J lost 3 bases, and 15 bases lay in between. This CDR3 is CASRFSTGIYEQYF. The CDR3 region has the DNA TGTGCCAGCAGGTTTTCAACAGGGATCTACGAGCAGTACTTC.

This clonotype occurred once. CDR3 nucleotides: TGTGCCAGCAGTTTAGTACAGGGAGGGGGTACTGAAGCTTTCTTT. Its translation is CASSLVQGGGTEAFF. J is TRBJ1-1 and V is TRBV27, with a tentative D call TRBD1 (6 bases). Between the trimmed V and J ends, which lost 2 bases and 5 bases, there was a span of 15 bases. The CDR3 totals 15 residues. Germline loops: CDR1 MNHEY, CDR2 SMNVEV (reference sequence).

The genes are TRBV6-1 and TRBJ2-3; no clear D. The CDR3 is made up of 13 amino acids. Germline CDR1 MNHNS, CDR2 SASEGT. Trimming cost V 6 bases and J 4 bases, with 11 bases left between them. The CDR3 coding sequence is TGTGCCAGCAGAACCACTTTGGCAGATACGCAGTATTTT. As protein: CASRTTLADTQYF.

This clonotype was detected a few times. The chain carries TRBV10-3 and TRBJ2-3, with TRBD2 matching over 10 bases. Germline V gives CDR1 ENHRY, CDR2 SYGVKD. Trimming took 4 bases from V and 4 from J; bases not matched to a gene: 5. This CDR3 spans 15 amino acids. CDR3 residues: CAISVAGGPSDTQYF. CDR3 in DNA: TGTGCCATCAGTGTAGCGGGGGGTCCGTCAGATACGCAGTATTTT.

This clonotype was counted between two and nine times. V is TRBV9 and J is TRBJ2-3, with 9 bases that match TRBD2. The CDR3 contains 15 residues. The germline gives CDR1 SGDLS, CDR2 YYNGEE. Trimming cost V 3 bases and J 1 base; bases outside gene matches: 3. The CDR3 reads CASSGIAGGTDTQYF. DNA for the CDR3: TGTGCCAGCAGCGGGATAGCGGGGGGCACAGATACGCAGTATTTT.

The chain employs TRBV20-1 and TRBJ1-5; maybe TRBD1 (5 bases). Per the germline V gene, CDR1 is DFQATT and CDR2 is SNEGSKA (reference sequence). The V end lost 3 bases, the J end lost 0 bases, and 12 bases lay between the germline ends. The CDR3 covers 15 residues. The CDR3 DNA reads TGCAGTGCTAGGACCCGACAGAATAGCAATCAGCCCCAGCATTTT. The encoded protein is CSARTRQNSNQPQHF.

The gene calls are TRBV28 and TRBJ1-5; D is uncertain. V was clipped by 7 bases and J by 1 base, with 11 bases between them. CDR1 and CDR2 from the germline V gene are MDHEN and SYDVKM. CDR3 length: 14 amino acids. This CDR3 is CASTFQRSNQPQHF. CDR3 in DNA: TGTGCCAGCACCTTTCAGAGGAGCAATCAGCCCCAGCATTTT. Together with reference TRBV28 and TRBJ1-5, the CDR3 gives the full variable domain: DVKVTQSSRYLVKRTGEKVFLECVQDMDHENMFWYRQDPGLGLRLIYFSYDVKMKEKGDIPEGYSVSREKKERFSLILESASTNQTSMYLCASTFQRSNQPQHFGDGTRLSIL.

Ten or more counts support this clonotype. The chain joins TRBV12-3 or TRBV12-4 to TRBJ2-3; TRBD1 agrees at 8 bases. The CDR3 contains 16 residues. J lost 0 bases, V lost 5 bases, and 7 bases had no gene match. The CDR3 DNA reads TGTGCCAGCAGTCCGACCGGGACAGGCAGCACAGATACGCAGTATTTT. It is translated as CASSPTGTGSTDTQYF.

The chain recombines TRBV7-9 with TRBJ2-3; TRBD2 might be the D (5 bases). Trimming took off 0 bases at V and 0 bases at J, with 19 bases between the two ends. Germline V lookup: CDR1 SEHNR, CDR2 FQNEAQ (reference sequence). This CDR3 is built from 19 residues. CDR3 coding DNA: TGTGCCAGCAGCTTAGCGCTCCTCCGGGAAAGGTCTAGCACAGATACGCAGTATTTT. Translated, it gives CASSLALLRERSSTDTQYF.

This chain joins TRBV5-1 and TRBJ1-1; 7 nucleotides match TRBD1. Germline CDR1 and CDR2: SGHRS and YFSETQ. This CDR3 is built from 14 residues. Unmatched junction bases numbered 6, after V lost 4 bases and J lost 3 bases. CDR3 amino acids: CASSKDRLDTEAFF. Written as DNA, the CDR3 is TGCGCCAGCAGCAAGGACAGGTTAGACACTGAAGCTTTCTTT. Complete variable domain (other parts from reference TRBV5-1 and TRBJ1-1): KAGVTQTPRYLIKTRGQQVTLSCSPISGHRSVSWYQQTPGQGLQFLFEYFSETQRNKGNFPGRFSGRQFSNSRSEMNVSTLELGDSALYLCASSKDRLDTEAFFGQGTRLTVV.

DNA of the CDR3: TGCGCCAGCAGCCCCCTAGGGGGGGCCTTGGATGAGCAGTACTTC. Translated, it gives CASSPLGGALDEQYF. V and J are TRBV4-3 and TRBJ2-7; perhaps TRBD2 as D (7 bases). V dropped 4 bases and J dropped 7 bases, with 20 bases sitting between them. The germline V gene encodes CDR1 LGHNA and CDR2 YSLEER. There are 15 residues in the CDR3.